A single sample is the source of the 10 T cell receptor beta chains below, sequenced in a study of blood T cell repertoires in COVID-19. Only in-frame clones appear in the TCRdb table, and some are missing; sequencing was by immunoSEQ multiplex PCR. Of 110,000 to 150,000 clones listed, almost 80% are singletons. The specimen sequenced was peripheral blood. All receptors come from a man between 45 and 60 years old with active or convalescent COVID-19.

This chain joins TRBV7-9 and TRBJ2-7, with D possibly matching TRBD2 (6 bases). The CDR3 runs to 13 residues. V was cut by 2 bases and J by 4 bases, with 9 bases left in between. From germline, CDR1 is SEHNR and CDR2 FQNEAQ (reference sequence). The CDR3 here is CASSLTGGYEQYF. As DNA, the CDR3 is TGTGCCAGCAGCTTAACCGGGGGATACGAGCAGTACTTC.

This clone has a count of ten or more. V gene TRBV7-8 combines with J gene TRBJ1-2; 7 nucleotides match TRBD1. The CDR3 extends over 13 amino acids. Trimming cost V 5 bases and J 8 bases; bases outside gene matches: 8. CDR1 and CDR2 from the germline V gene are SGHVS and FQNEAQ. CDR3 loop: CASSPTGDLGYTF. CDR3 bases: TGTGCCAGCAGCCCCACAGGGGATCTCGGCTACACCTTC.

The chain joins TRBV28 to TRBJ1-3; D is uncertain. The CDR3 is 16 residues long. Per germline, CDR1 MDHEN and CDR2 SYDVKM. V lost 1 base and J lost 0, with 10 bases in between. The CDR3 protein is CASSLFSGASGNTIYF. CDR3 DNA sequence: TGTGCCAGCAGTTTATTCTCGGGAGCCTCTGGAAACACCATATATTTT.

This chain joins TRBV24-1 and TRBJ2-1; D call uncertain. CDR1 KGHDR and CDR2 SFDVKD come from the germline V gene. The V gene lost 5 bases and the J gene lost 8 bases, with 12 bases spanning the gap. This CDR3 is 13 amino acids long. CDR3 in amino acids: CATSAAGVDEQFF. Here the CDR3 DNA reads TGTGCCACCAGTGCAGCTGGAGTCGATGAGCAGTTCTTC.

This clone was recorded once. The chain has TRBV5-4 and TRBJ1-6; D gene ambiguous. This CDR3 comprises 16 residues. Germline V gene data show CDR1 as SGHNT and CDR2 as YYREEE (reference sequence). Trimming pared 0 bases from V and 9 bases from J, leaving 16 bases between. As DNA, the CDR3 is TGTGCCAGCAGCTTGGATAGAGAGGCTGGTGCTTCACCCCTCCACTTT. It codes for CASSLDREAGASPLHF. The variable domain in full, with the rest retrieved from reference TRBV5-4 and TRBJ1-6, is ETGVTQSPTHLIKTRGQQVTLRCSSQSGHNTVSWYQQALGQGPQFIFQYYREEENGRGNFPPRFSGLQFPNYSSELNVNALELDDSALYLCASSLDREAGASPLHFGNGTRLTVT.

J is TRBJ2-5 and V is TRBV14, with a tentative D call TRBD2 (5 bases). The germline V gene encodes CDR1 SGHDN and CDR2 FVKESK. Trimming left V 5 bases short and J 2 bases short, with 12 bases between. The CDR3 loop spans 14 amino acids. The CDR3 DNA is TGTGCCAGCAGCATCCGGGGAGCGCAAGAGACCCAGTACTTC. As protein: CASSIRGAQETQYF.

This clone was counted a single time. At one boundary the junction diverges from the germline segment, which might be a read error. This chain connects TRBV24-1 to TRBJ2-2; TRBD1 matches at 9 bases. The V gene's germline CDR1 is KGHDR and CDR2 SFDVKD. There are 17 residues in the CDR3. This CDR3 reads CATSGEPGQGQHRGAVF. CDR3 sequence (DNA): TGTGCCACCAGTGGTGAACCGGGACAGGGCCAGCACCGGGGAGCTGTTTTT.

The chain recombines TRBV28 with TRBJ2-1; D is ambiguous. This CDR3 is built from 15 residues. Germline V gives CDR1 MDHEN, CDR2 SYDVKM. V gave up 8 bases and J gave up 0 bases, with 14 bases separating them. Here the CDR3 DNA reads TGTGCCAGCCGAGAGAGGCTAAGCTCCTACAATGAGCAGTTCTTC. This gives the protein CASRERLSSYNEQFF.

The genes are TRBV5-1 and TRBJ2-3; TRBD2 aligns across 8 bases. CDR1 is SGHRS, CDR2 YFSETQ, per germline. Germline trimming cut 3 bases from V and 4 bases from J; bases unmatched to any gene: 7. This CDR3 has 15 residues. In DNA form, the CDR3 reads TGCGCCAGCAGCTCCGGGACTAGTAAGGCAGATACGCAGTATTTT. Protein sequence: CASSSGTSKADTQYF.

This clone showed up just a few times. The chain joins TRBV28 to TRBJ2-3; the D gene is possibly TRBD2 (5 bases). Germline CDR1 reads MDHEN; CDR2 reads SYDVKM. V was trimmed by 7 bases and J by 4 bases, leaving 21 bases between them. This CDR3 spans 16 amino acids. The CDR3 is CASNRPAYGVADTQYF. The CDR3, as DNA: TGTGCCAGCAACCGCCCAGCCTACGGGGTGGCAGATACGCAGTATTTT.